This T cell receptor (beta chain) was sequenced during a study of beta chain features in type 1 diabetes. About the research overall: About 98,000,000 sorted cells were examined across all samples.

The authors reverse transcribed all of the isolated RNA, so sequencing captured expressed TCRB transcripts. Sequencing was performed with immunoSEQ multiplex PCR; in TCRdb, only in-frame clones are kept and a portion is missing. The data hold 200,000 to 250,000 clones, with 25% to 35% observed a single time. This clone was counted only a few times. What it binds is unknown. Study results and limitations: A potential influence of HLA type upon TCRB rearrangement remained unresolved herein. In every one of the four CD4+ subsets, TCRB CDR3s were moderately but significantly shorter in Type 1 diabetes patients. Naive, central memory and regulatory TCRB repertoires appeared more similar among patients than healthy donors.

Germline values: CDR1 SQVTM, CDR2 ANQGSEA. This CDR3 is built from 12 residues. With 6 bases removed from V and 4 bases from J, the gap between germline ends came to 12 bases. The source is a man aged 25-40 years in good health. The gene calls are TRBV29-1 and TRBJ2-5; D not certain. Material for sequencing was central memory CD4+ T cells from blood. The chain's CDR3 is CSVSKGSETQYF. CDR3 sequence (DNA): TGCAGCGTGTCAAAAGGGTCAGAGACCCAGTACTTC.